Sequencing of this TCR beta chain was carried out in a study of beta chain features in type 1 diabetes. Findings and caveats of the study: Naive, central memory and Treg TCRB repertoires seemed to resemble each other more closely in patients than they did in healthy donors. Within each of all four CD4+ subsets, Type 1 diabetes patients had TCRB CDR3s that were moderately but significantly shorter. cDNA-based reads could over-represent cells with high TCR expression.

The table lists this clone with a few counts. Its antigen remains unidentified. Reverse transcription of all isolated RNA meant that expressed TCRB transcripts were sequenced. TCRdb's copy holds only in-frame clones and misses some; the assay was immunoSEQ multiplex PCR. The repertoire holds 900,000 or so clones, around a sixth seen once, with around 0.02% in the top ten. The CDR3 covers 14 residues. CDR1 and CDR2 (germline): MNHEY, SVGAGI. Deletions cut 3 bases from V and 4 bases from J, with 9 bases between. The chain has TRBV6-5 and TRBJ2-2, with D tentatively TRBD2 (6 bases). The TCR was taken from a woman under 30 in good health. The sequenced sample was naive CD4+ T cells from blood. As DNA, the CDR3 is TGTGCCAGCAGTTATGGAGGGGCCACCGGGGAGCTGTTTTTT. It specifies CASSYGGATGELFF.